This T cell receptor beta chain originates from a study of T-cell memory formation after mild COVID-19 listed by TCRdb under 2021. Looking at the study overall: TCR sequence clusters from the two donors were largely donor specific. In two donors, T-cell clones that expanded and contracted after mild COVID-19 were followed by sequencing TCRalpha and TCRbeta repertoires longitudinally. The cohort comprised two young, previously healthy adult volunteers, one female and one male.

Points on this clonotype: The antigen it recognizes is unknown. Within one base of it there is no much larger clone, and no base qualities were kept.

Ficoll-Paque density gradient centrifugation was used to isolate PBMCs. General conclusions and limits of the study: The detection of some responding clones in pre-infection memory suggests that pre-existing cross-reactive memory T cells joined the SARS-CoV-2 response. Contracting CD4+ clones were found mainly in CM and EM memory subsets, while CD8+ clones were enriched in EMRA. Only two mild cases were covered in the study, and larger cohorts including severe cases with pre-infection samples were considered necessary. The second-wave clones that peaked on day 37 were not confirmed to be SARS-CoV-2 specific. From day 15 to 85, contracting clones showed balanced CD4/CD8 phenotypes, whereas a second wave of clones that expanded from day 15 to 37 leaned towards CD4+.

CDR1 and CDR2 are drawn from the germline V gene (reference sequence): SEHNR, FQNEAQ. The V end loses 2 bases and the J end loses 7 bases, and a stretch of 21 bases separates them. CDR3 length: 16 amino acids, cysteine to phenylalanine. Only the CDR3 DNA is retained, 48 bases long and in frame from the first base. TCRdb names Illumina NovaSeq 6000 as the instrument used. TCRalpha and TCRbeta cDNA libraries were built by 5'RACE with constant-segment primers, adding sample barcodes and unique molecular identifiers. RNA was extracted from every sample with Trizol reagent. Libraries were amplified in two PCR steps, with a second sample barcode and Illumina TruSeq adapters added in the second step. Sequencing of the libraries was done on an Illumina NovaSeq, producing 2 x 150 bp paired-end reads. Per the original workflow: Demultiplexing of reads and collapsing into UMI-guided consensus sequences were performed with migec v1.2.7. Using mixcr v2.1.11, UMI consensuses were aligned to TRA and TRB V and J templates and then assembled into clonotypes. A clonotype was counted as expanded or contracted only when both edgeR and NoisET called the clonotype significant, with the noise models trained on biological replicates. For edgeR calls, a false discovery rate-adjusted p below 0.01 and a log2 fold-change threshold of 1 were applied. As an exploratory analysis of dynamics, PCA with hierarchical clustering was applied to max-normalized trajectories of the 1000 most abundant clonotypes. Separately sequenced CD4+ and CD8+ repertoires were used to assign the CD4 or CD8 phenotype of responding clones. The public sequencing data were trimmed at Q25 with fastp and processed into clonotypes with MiXCR by TCRdb, which kept only in-frame beta chains. Every distinct CDR3 protein forms one entry, paired with its most common genes and DNA. TCRdb, rather than the study authors, made the V and J calls. This sample has about 560,000 distinct CDR3 sequences in its table, and under 20% of those were observed once. About 12% of the sample lies in the top ten.

The sequence derives from an adult woman who had mild COVID-19 (a few samples of this study predate the infection). The sample titles of this study are shuffled in the database, so cell type and time point are left out; the donor was told from shared clones. Recombination linked TRBV7-9 to TRBJ2-7; a tentative D call is TRBD2 (5 bases match). The sequenced material came from PBMCs or a T cell subset sorted from them (not recorded which). This receptor carries the CDR3 CASSLLSGASSGEQYF. Read as DNA, the sequence is TGTGCCAGCAGCTTACTGAGTGGAGCTTCCTCGGGGGAGCAGTACTTC. Reference TRBV7-9 and TRBJ2-7 genes cover what lies past the CDR3, so the full variable domain is DTGVSQNPRHKITKRGQNVTFRCDPISEHNRLYWYRQTLGQGPEFLTYFQNEAQLEKSRLLSDRFSAERPKGSFSTLEIQRTEQGDSAMYLCASSLLSGASSGEQYFGPGTRLTVT.